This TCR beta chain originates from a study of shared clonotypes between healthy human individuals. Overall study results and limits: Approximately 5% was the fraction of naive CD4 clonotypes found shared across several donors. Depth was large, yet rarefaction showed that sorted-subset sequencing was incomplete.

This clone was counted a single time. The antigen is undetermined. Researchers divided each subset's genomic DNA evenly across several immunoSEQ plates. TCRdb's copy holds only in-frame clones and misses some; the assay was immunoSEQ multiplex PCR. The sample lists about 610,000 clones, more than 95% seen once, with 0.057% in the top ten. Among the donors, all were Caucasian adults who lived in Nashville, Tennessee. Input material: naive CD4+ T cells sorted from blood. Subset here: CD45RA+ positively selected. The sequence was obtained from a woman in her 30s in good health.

The CDR3 nucleotides read TGTGCCAGCAGTTTATTTGGACAGGGCAACTATGGCTACACCTTC. This codes for CASSLFGQGNYGYTF. The V call is TRBV27, the J call TRBJ1-2; TRBD1 agrees at 8 bases. The CDR3 is 15 residues long. The V gene's germline CDR1 is MNHEY and CDR2 SMNVEV (reference sequence). With 1 base clipped from V and 2 bases from J, the junction kept 3 bases outside the gene matches.